This is a list of T cell receptor beta chains from one sample in a study of shared clonotypes between healthy human individuals. This table comes from immunoSEQ multiplex PCR, and its TCRdb copy is limited to in-frame clones, with some not included. The table shows about 1.5 million clones, with approximately 97% occurring only once. What was sequenced was naive CD4+ T cells sorted from blood. These receptors were obtained from a man aged 30 to 39 in good health. The CDR3 runs from the conserved cysteine through the conserved F or W. D genes are given only for firm matches. Only part of the rows carry a size: once, few, many, or a class if the clone is expanded.

size,D,J,V,CDR3,DNA
.,TRBD2,TRBJ2-3,TRBV11-2,CASSFRLADTDTQYF,TGTGCCAGCAGCTTCCGACTAGCGGATACAGATACGCAGTATTTT
.,.,TRBJ1-1,TRBV11-3,CASSWGVNTEAFF,TGTGCCAGCAGCTGGGGGGTGAACACTGAAGCTTTCTTT
.,.,TRBJ2-7,TRBV29-1,CSVEYPRLRSTYYEQYF,TGCAGCGTTGAATACCCGAGGTTACGCTCGACTTACTACGAGCAGTACTTC
.,.,TRBJ2-3,TRBV5-1,CASSPDGRGFSTDTQYF,TGCGCCAGCAGCCCGGACGGTAGAGGATTTAGCACAGATACGCAGTATTTT
.,.,TRBJ1-1,TRBV9,CASSVLHSRVGGTEAFF,TGTGCCAGCAGCGTACTCCACTCAAGGGTTGGCGGCACTGAAGCTTTCTTT
.,.,TRBJ1-1,TRBV5-1,CASSKVVTGNTEAFF,TGCGCCAGCAGCAAGGTAGTGACGGGGAACACTGAAGCTTTCTTT
once,.,TRBJ1-1,TRBV5-4,CASSLGVDITEAFF,TGTGCCAGCAGCTTAGGCGTAGATATCACTGAAGCTTTCTTT
.,.,TRBJ1-4,TRBV4-2,CASSQVTRPGQNEKLFF,TGTGCCAGCAGCCAAGTTACTCGCCCGGGGCAAAATGAAAAACTGTTTTTT
.,.,TRBJ1-3,TRBV5-1,CASSLRSAGNTIYF,TGCGCCAGCAGCTTGAGGTCGGCTGGAAACACCATATATTTT
few,.,TRBJ2-3,TRBV10-1,CASSENPTTDTQYF,TGCGCCAGCAGTGAGAACCCGACCACAGATACGCAGTATTTT